This TCR beta chain appears in the sequencing data of a study of OX40 agonist ivuxolimab in advanced cancers. Study conclusions and caveats: More expanded clones were seen, on average, in CD8+ T cells than in CD4+. Specificity for antigen went undetermined in the expanded peripheral T cells. Among patients with partial responses at 0.1-3.0 mg/kg, clonal expansion was among the lowest.

Here immunoSEQ multiplex PCR was the method, and the copy in TCRdb shows in-frame clones only, minus some. This table holds about 60,000 clones, roughly 84% found once. This clone is a singleton in its sample. Its antigen is undetermined. CDR1 is SGHTA, CDR2 FQGTGA, per germline. The CDR3 spans 13 residues. The germline V and J ends were trimmed by 1 base and 7 bases, with 10 bases remaining between them. This chain connects TRBV7-3 to TRBJ2-5; D is unresolved. The specimen comprised CD4+ or CD8+ T cells sorted from blood, sampled in a trial of the OX40 agonist ivuxolimab. This receptor was taken from an adult with an advanced solid tumor such as melanoma, head and neck, liver or kidney cancer. The CDR3 DNA follows: TGTGCCAGCAGCTTAATGGGGTTTGGGACCCAGTACTTC. Translation gives CASSLMGFGTQYF.